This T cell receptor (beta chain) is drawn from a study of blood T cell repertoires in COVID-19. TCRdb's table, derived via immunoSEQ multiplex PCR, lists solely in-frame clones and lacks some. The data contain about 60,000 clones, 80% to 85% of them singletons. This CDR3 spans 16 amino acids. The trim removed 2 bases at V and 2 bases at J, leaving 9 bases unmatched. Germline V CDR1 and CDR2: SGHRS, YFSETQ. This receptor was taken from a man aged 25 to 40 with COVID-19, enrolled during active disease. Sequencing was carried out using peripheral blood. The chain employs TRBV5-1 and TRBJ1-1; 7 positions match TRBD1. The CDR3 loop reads CASSLLPGTANTEAFF. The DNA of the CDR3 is TGCGCCAGCAGCTTACTCCCCGGGACAGCCAACACTGAAGCTTTCTTT.